These T cell receptor beta chains were read from a single sample in a study of a mutant IDH1 vaccine in newly diagnosed glioma. TCRdb's copy holds only in-frame clones and misses some; the assay was immunoSEQ multiplex PCR. Altogether 50,000 to 70,000 clones are present, roughly 68% being singletons, with the ten largest covering 4.7%. Which antigens these TCRs recognize remains unknown. Sequencing used PBMCs, obtained from a glioma patient whose treatment included an IDH1 peptide vaccine. Receptors originate from a man aged 50-59 years with glioma. The CDR3 runs from the conserved cysteine through the conserved F or W. The D gene is left open where the match is weak. Clone size is shown for a subset of rows, as once, few, many or a class of expanded clone.

clone size: -; D gene: -; J gene: TRBJ1-2; V gene: TRBV5-4; CDR3 DNA: TGTGCCAGCAGCTCGGACGGATACTATGGCTACACCTTC; CDR3 protein: CASSSDGYYGYTF
clone size: -; D gene: -; J gene: TRBJ1-2; V gene: TRBV6-5; CDR3 DNA: TGTGCCAGCAGAGGGGCCGATGGCTACACCTTC; CDR3 protein: CASRGADGYTF
clone size: -; D gene: -; J gene: TRBJ2-7; V gene: TRBV21-1; CDR3 DNA: TGTGCCAGCAGCAAAGAGGGGGACAGGGCGGGCGAGCAGTACTTC; CDR3 protein: CASSKEGDRAGEQYF
clone size: -; D gene: -; J gene: TRBJ1-5; V gene: TRBV6-5; CDR3 DNA: TGTGCCAGCAGCACTCCGGGGCAGCCCCAGCATTTT; CDR3 protein: CASSTPGQPQHF
clone size: once; D gene: TRBD1; J gene: TRBJ2-1; V gene: TRBV30; CDR3 DNA: TGTGCCTGGAGTAGGGACAGGGGGGCGTCGGTGCAGTTCTTC; CDR3 protein: CAWSRDRGASVQFF
clone size: -; D gene: -; J gene: TRBJ2-1; V gene: TRBV5-1; CDR3 DNA: TGCGCCAGCAGCTCCGTCTACAATGAGCAGTTCTTC; CDR3 protein: CASSSVYNEQFF
clone size: few; D gene: -; J gene: TRBJ1-4; V gene: TRBV9; CDR3 DNA: TGTGCCAGCAGCCGGTCGGGGCTTAATGAAAAACTGTTTTTT; CDR3 protein: CASSRSGLNEKLFF
clone size: -; D gene: -; J gene: TRBJ1-4; V gene: TRBV6-6; CDR3 DNA: TGTGCCACCACCAAGGACAGATTTAATGAAAAACTGTTTTTT; CDR3 protein: CATTKDRFNEKLFF
clone size: -; D gene: TRBD2; J gene: TRBJ2-1; V gene: TRBV28; CDR3 DNA: TGTGCCAGCAGTTCCTGGACTAGCGGGGGACATTACAATGAGCAGTTCTTC; CDR3 protein: CASSSWTSGGHYNEQFF
clone size: -; D gene: TRBD2; J gene: TRBJ2-3; V gene: TRBV30; CDR3 DNA: TGTGCCTGGAGTAGGATTAGCGGGGGGACCGGGGTTACGCAGTATTTT; CDR3 protein: CAWSRISGGTGVTQYF
clone size: few; D gene: TRBD1; J gene: TRBJ1-1; V gene: TRBV9; CDR3 DNA: TGTGCCAGCAGCCTTGGGACAGGGGACGTAACTGAAGCTTTCTTT; CDR3 protein: CASSLGTGDVTEAFF
clone size: -; D gene: -; J gene: TRBJ1-2; V gene: TRBV15; CDR3 DNA: TGTGCCACCAGCAGAGATTCCAGGGATAGGTGGGGCTACACCTTC; CDR3 protein: CATSRDSRDRWGYTF
clone size: -; D gene: -; J gene: TRBJ1-5; V gene: TRBV5-8; CDR3 DNA: TGTGCCAGCAGCCTGGGCCCCTCGGGGCCCCAGCATTTT; CDR3 protein: CASSLGPSGPQHF
clone size: -; D gene: -; J gene: TRBJ1-1; V gene: TRBV19; CDR3 DNA: TGTGCCAGTAGGATCCAGGGGATGAACACTGAAGCTTTCTTT; CDR3 protein: CASRIQGMNTEAFF
clone size: -; D gene: TRBD1; J gene: TRBJ2-1; V gene: TRBV2; CDR3 DNA: TGTGCCAGCAGTGAAGGGACAGGGTCCTACAATGAGCAGTTCTTC; CDR3 protein: CASSEGTGSYNEQFF
clone size: once; D gene: -; J gene: TRBJ1-3; V gene: TRBV6-5; CDR3 DNA: TGTGCCAGCCAGGGGTTGGGTGCTGGAAACACCATATATTTT; CDR3 protein: CASQGLGAGNTIYF
clone size: -; D gene: -; J gene: TRBJ2-5; V gene: TRBV18; CDR3 DNA: TGTGCCAGCTCACCGACTAGGCACGAGACCCAGTACTTC; CDR3 protein: CASSPTRHETQYF
clone size: once; D gene: TRBD1; J gene: TRBJ1-1; V gene: TRBV6-1; CDR3 DNA: TGTGCCAGCGCGGGACAGGCCCTCACTGAAGCTTTCTTT; CDR3 protein: CASAGQALTEAFF
clone size: medium-sized; D gene: -; J gene: TRBJ2-1; V gene: TRBV2; CDR3 DNA: TGTGCCAGCAGCCTGGACACGACCCACAATGAGCAGTTCTTC; CDR3 protein: CASSLDTTHNEQFF
clone size: -; D gene: TRBD1; J gene: TRBJ2-1; V gene: TRBV27; CDR3 DNA: TGTGCCAGCAGCGCCGGACAGGGGAGTAGTGAGCAGTTCTTC; CDR3 protein: CASSAGQGSSEQFF
clone size: once; D gene: -; J gene: TRBJ1-4; V gene: TRBV19; CDR3 DNA: TGTGCCAGTAGCAAGACCGTTAATGAAAAACTGTTTTTT; CDR3 protein: CASSKTVNEKLFF
clone size: -; D gene: TRBD2; J gene: TRBJ2-5; V gene: TRBV6-6; CDR3 DNA: TGTGCCAGCACCTGGGGACTAGCAGGAGAGACCCAGTACTTC; CDR3 protein: CASTWGLAGETQYF
clone size: once; D gene: TRBD1; J gene: TRBJ2-5; V gene: TRBV4-2; CDR3 DNA: TGTGCCAGCAGCCAAAGGACAGGGACCCAAGAGACCCAGTACTTC; CDR3 protein: CASSQRTGTQETQYF
clone size: -; D gene: -; J gene: TRBJ1-2; V gene: TRBV7-2; CDR3 DNA: TGTGCCAGCAGCTCCCGGGCGGGGGTGTTGGGTGGCTACACCTTC; CDR3 protein: CASSSRAGVLGGYTF
clone size: -; D gene: -; J gene: TRBJ2-3; V gene: TRBV5-6; CDR3 DNA: TGTGCCAGCAGCTTGGCTAGTACAAATACGCAGTATTTT; CDR3 protein: CASSLASTNTQYF
clone size: -; D gene: -; J gene: TRBJ2-5; V gene: TRBV5-4; CDR3 DNA: TGTGCCAGCAGCTGGGGGAACCAAGAGACCCAGTACTTC; CDR3 protein: CASSWGNQETQYF
clone size: -; D gene: -; J gene: TRBJ1-6; V gene: TRBV2; CDR3 DNA: TGTGCCAGCACCCCCGGGTATTCACCCCTCCACTTT; CDR3 protein: CASTPGYSPLHF
clone size: once; D gene: -; J gene: TRBJ1-3; V gene: TRBV6-5; CDR3 DNA: TGTGCCAGCAGTAGAGCTCTCTCTGGAAACACCATATATTTT; CDR3 protein: CASSRALSGNTIYF
clone size: -; D gene: TRBD1; J gene: TRBJ1-5; V gene: TRBV6-6; CDR3 DNA: TGTGCCAGCAGTTACCGGACAGGGGGCAATCAGCCCCAGCATTTT; CDR3 protein: CASSYRTGGNQPQHF
clone size: -; D gene: -; J gene: TRBJ2-7; V gene: TRBV7-3; CDR3 DNA: TGTGCCAGCAGCCAATTACAGGGAAGCGAGCAGTACTTC; CDR3 protein: CASSQLQGSEQYF
clone size: -; D gene: -; J gene: TRBJ1-2; V gene: TRBV30; CDR3 DNA: TGTGCCTGGACCGTAGTTGGGGGGGATATCGGCTACACCTTC; CDR3 protein: CAWTVVGGDIGYTF
clone size: -; D gene: -; J gene: TRBJ1-5; V gene: TRBV6-6; CDR3 DNA: TGTGCCAGCAGTTACTCACAGGGTTCTCAGCCCCAGCATTTT; CDR3 protein: CASSYSQGSQPQHF
clone size: -; D gene: -; J gene: TRBJ2-4; V gene: TRBV9; CDR3 DNA: TGTGCCAGCAGCGGGGGATTAGCCAAAAACATTCAGTACTTC; CDR3 protein: CASSGGLAKNIQYF
clone size: -; D gene: -; J gene: TRBJ1-5; V gene: TRBV7-6; CDR3 DNA: TGTGCCAGCAGCTCCTCTACAGGGCAGCCCCAGCATTTT; CDR3 protein: CASSSSTGQPQHF
clone size: few; D gene: -; J gene: TRBJ1-5; V gene: TRBV6-6; CDR3 DNA: TGTGCCAGCAGTCGGGCCCCTTCGTCCAATCAGCCCCAGCATTTT; CDR3 protein: CASSRAPSSNQPQHF
clone size: -; D gene: -; J gene: TRBJ1-5; V gene: TRBV7-8; CDR3 DNA: TGTGCCAGCAGCTTTCGACAGAGCAATCAGCCCCAGCATTTT; CDR3 protein: CASSFRQSNQPQHF
clone size: -; D gene: TRBD2; J gene: TRBJ2-3; V gene: TRBV11-2; CDR3 DNA: TGTGCCAGCAGCTGGGATAGCGGGGGGTTCACAGATACGCAGTATTTT; CDR3 protein: CASSWDSGGFTDTQYF
clone size: -; D gene: -; J gene: TRBJ1-1; V gene: TRBV7-9; CDR3 DNA: TGTGCCAGCAGCTTAGAACCGCGGAACACTGAAGCTTTCTTT; CDR3 protein: CASSLEPRNTEAFF
clone size: -; D gene: -; J gene: TRBJ2-7; V gene: TRBV4-1; CDR3 DNA: TGCGCCAGCAGCCAAGAGAGGGCGGGGATGTACGAGCAGTACTTC; CDR3 protein: CASSQERAGMYEQYF
clone size: -; D gene: -; J gene: TRBJ2-7; V gene: TRBV2; CDR3 DNA: TGTGCTTCACGTCGCGAGGTTTTCTCCTACGAGCAGTACTTC; CDR3 protein: CASRREVFSYEQYF
clone size: -; D gene: -; J gene: TRBJ2-2; V gene: TRBV7-9; CDR3 DNA: TGTGCCAGCAGGCCAGGGCCCGGGGAGCTGTTTTTT; CDR3 protein: CASRPGPGELFF
clone size: -; D gene: TRBD1; J gene: TRBJ1-2; V gene: TRBV2; CDR3 DNA: TGTGCCAGCAGTGAAGCCAAAAGGAGACAGGGGTATGGCTACACCTTC; CDR3 protein: CASSEAKRRQGYGYTF
clone size: -; D gene: TRBD2; J gene: TRBJ2-7; V gene: TRBV27; CDR3 DNA: TGTGCCAGCACCTCAGGGCGGGGGGCCCTCCACGAGCAGTACTTC; CDR3 protein: CASTSGRGALHEQYF
clone size: once; D gene: -; J gene: TRBJ2-5; V gene: TRBV14; CDR3 DNA: TGTGCCAGCAGCCAAGAACACCAAGAGACCCAGTACTTC; CDR3 protein: CASSQEHQETQYF
clone size: -; D gene: -; J gene: TRBJ2-1; V gene: TRBV5-1; CDR3 DNA: TGCGCCAGCAGCTTGGGGGTGCGGGACTCGTCGTTCTTC; CDR3 protein: CASSLGVRDSSFF
clone size: -; D gene: -; J gene: TRBJ1-2; V gene: TRBV4-1; CDR3 DNA: TGCGCCAGCAGCCAAGATCTGATGGGGACAAACTATGGCTACACCTTC; CDR3 protein: CASSQDLMGTNYGYTF